This T cell receptor (beta chain) was identified during a study of prognosis after radiotherapy for stage I lung cancer. This clonotype was detected many times. Its antigen remains unknown. Blood, roughly 6 milliliters, was collected at each of two time points. Study findings and constraints: Metastatic and non-metastatic patients reportedly diverged in TRBV and TRBJ gene usage. Counted unique TCR clones declined after stereotactic body radiation therapy (median approximately 9,600 versus 7,200).

Two rounds of multiplex PCR amplified TCR beta CDR3 from genomic DNA. First-round PCR, the initial amplification, used primers specific to each TRBV and TRBJ gene. Via MiXCR, TCRdb re-called the multiplex PCR reads, giving one row per CDR3 protein. The top ten hold around 25% of the sample, which has some 38,000 distinct CDR3 sequences, about 24% seen once. Per the germline V gene, CDR1 is SNHLY and CDR2 is FYNNEI. Trimming cost V 4 bases and J 7 bases, with 8 bases left between them. The CDR3 covers 13 residues. This material consisted of PBMCs, taken before or after stereotactic body radiation therapy (not recorded which). This clonotype was obtained from a donor older than 45 with non-small cell lung cancer. V and J are TRBV2 and TRBJ1-6, with D unresolved. CDR3 amino acids: CASSARGNSPLHF. The CDR3 coding sequence is TGTGCCAGCAGTGCCCGAGGGAATTCACCCCTCCACTTT.